The 22 T cell receptor beta chains presented below share a single source sample, sequenced in a study of early T cells in non-severe SARS-CoV-2 infection. From the 5' RACE reads, TCRdb called clonotypes with MiXCR, one entry per CDR3 protein. Among around 49,000 distinct CDR3 sequences listed, approximately 10% were seen once. Sequenced material: whole blood. All receptors derive from an adult who was a healthcare worker with PCR-confirmed SARS-CoV-2 infection or an uninfected control (not recorded which).

This clonotype was seen many times. This chain connects TRBV12-5 to TRBJ1-1; 7 nucleotides agree with TRBD1. Germline V lookup: CDR1 LGHNT, CDR2 FRNRAP. This CDR3 has 13 residues. CDR3 bases: TGTGCCTCTCGCGACAGGGAGAACACTGAAGCTTTCTTT. It yields the protein CASRDRENTEAFF.

This clonotype turned up a few times. The genes are TRBV18 and TRBJ1-4, with D tentatively TRBD1 (6 bases). CDR1 and CDR2 (germline): KGHSH, LQKENI. Trimming removed 6 bases from V and 6 bases from J, with 14 bases in between. This CDR3 region has 14 residues. The chain's CDR3 is CASSPNRADEKLFF. CDR3 in DNA: TGTGCCAGCTCCCCGAACAGGGCCGATGAAAAACTGTTTTTT. The full variable domain, with the rest looked up from reference TRBV18 and TRBJ1-4, is NAGVMQNPRHLVRRRGQEARLRCSPMKGHSHVYWYRQLPEEGLKFMVYLQKENIIDESGMPKERFSAEFPKEGPSILRIQQVVRGDSAAYFCASSPNRADEKLFFGSGTQLSVL.

By sample fraction, this clonotype is medium-sized (0.01 to 0.1%). The rearrangement links TRBV20-1 to TRBJ1-1; 9 nucleotides line up with TRBD1. From germline, CDR1 is DFQATT and CDR2 SNEGSKA (reference sequence). Germline trimming cut 2 bases from V and 4 bases from J; bases unmatched to any gene: 5. The CDR3 loop spans 14 amino acids. CDR3 sequence: CSARRGDRVTEAFF. The CDR3 DNA reads as TGCAGTGCTAGAAGGGGGGACAGGGTCACTGAAGCTTTCTTT.

This clonotype has a count of ten or more. The V call is TRBV3-1, the J call TRBJ1-2; maybe TRBD1 (6 bases). The germline gives CDR1 LGHDT, CDR2 YNNKEL (reference sequence). The V end was cut by 4 bases, the J end by 0 bases, with 12 bases between. This CDR3 has 15 amino acids. CDR3 amino acids: CASSRGGDSNYGYTF. CDR3 DNA sequence: TGTGCCAGCAGCCGAGGGGGGGATTCTAACTATGGCTACACCTTC.

This clonotype has more than one count but fewer than ten. This chain links TRBV28 with TRBJ2-2, with TRBD1 matching over 9 bases. Germline-derived CDR1 and CDR2 are MDHEN and SYDVKM. The CDR3 covers 15 residues. Trimming took 6 bases from V and 1 from J; bases not matched to a gene: 3. CDR3 in DNA: TGTGCCAGCAGGTTGACAGGGGGGAACACCGGGGAGCTGTTTTTT. This translates into CASRLTGGNTGELFF.

This clonotype was seen at least ten times. The chain has TRBV12-3 or TRBV12-4 and TRBJ1-5, with 7 bases lining up with TRBD1. The CDR3 totals 13 residues. The V and J ends lost 6 bases and 7 bases, in that order; junction bases with no gene match: 6. The CDR3 DNA follows: TGTGCCAGCAGGCAGGGGGAGGGACAGCCCCAGCATTTT. It encodes CASRQGEGQPQHF.

This clonotype has only one observation. The V and J genes are TRBV29-1 and TRBJ2-1; the D call may be TRBD1 or TRBD2 (5 bases each). The V end lost 6 bases, the J end lost 10 bases, and 10 bases lay between the germline ends. This CDR3 has 10 residues. The germline V gene has CDR1 SQVTM and CDR2 ANQGSEA. The CDR3 DNA reads as TGCAGCGTGAGGGACGAGGAGCAGTTCTTC. Protein sequence: CSVRDEEQFF.

This clonotype has a count of ten or more. The V gene is TRBV7-2, the J gene TRBJ2-6; D is possibly TRBD1 (5 bases). V gave up 9 bases and J gave up 0 bases, with 12 bases separating them. The germline CDR1 and CDR2 sequences are SGHTA and FQGNSA. This CDR3 contains 15 residues. The CDR3: CASKTGSSGANVLTF. For the CDR3, the DNA is TGTGCCAGTAAAACAGGAAGCTCTGGGGCCAACGTCCTGACTTTC.

This clonotype has at least ten counts. The chain joins TRBV29-1 to TRBJ1-3; the D is unclear. CDR3 length: 12 residues. The V end lost 7 bases, the J end lost 0 bases, and 7 bases lay between the germline ends. Per germline, CDR1 SQVTM and CDR2 ANQGSEA. CDR3 sequence (DNA): TGCAGCGGGGAATACTCTGGAAACACCATATATTTT. Translation: CSGEYSGNTIYF. Together with reference TRBV29-1 and TRBJ1-3, the CDR3 gives the full variable domain: SAVISQKPSRDICQRGTSLTIQCQVDSQVTMMFWYRQQPGQSLTLIATANQGSEATYESGFVIDKFPISRPNLTFSTLTVSNMSPEDSSIYLCSGEYSGNTIYFGEGSWLTVV.

This clonotype was observed at least ten times. The chain uses TRBV3-1 and TRBJ2-1, with D unresolved. CDR1 LGHDT and CDR2 YNNKEL come from the germline V gene (reference sequence). V was pared by 10 bases and J by 6 bases, with 22 bases between. This CDR3 contains 15 residues. The CDR3 is CATDPLVQLANEQFF. DNA for the CDR3: TGTGCCACCGACCCTCTAGTCCAGTTGGCCAATGAGCAGTTCTTC.

J is TRBJ2-1 and V is TRBV6-2 or TRBV6-3; 8 bases fit TRBD2. Germline loops: CDR1 MNHEY, CDR2 SVGEGT. The length of the CDR3 is 16 residues. V lost 6 bases to trimming and J lost 0 bases; unmatched junction nucleotides: 7. The DNA for the CDR3 is TGTGCCAGCAGGACGACCGCGGGAGGCTCCTACAATGAGCAGTTCTTC. Encoded protein: CASRTTAGGSYNEQFF.

This clonotype showed up many times. The chain uses TRBV19 and TRBJ1-2; 7 bases are shared with TRBD1. The CDR3 spans 15 residues. CDR1 is LNHDA and CDR2 is SQIVND in the germline V gene (reference sequence). V trimming: 7 bases; J trimming: 4 bases; junction bases outside the gene matches: 12. The CDR3 region has the DNA TGTGCCAGTACCGCTGGGAGGGGGCACGGCTATGGCTACACCTTC. Translating gives CASTAGRGHGYGYTF.

This clonotype was detected ten times or more. This sequence joins TRBV20-1 and TRBJ2-7, with no clear D. V lost 3 bases to trimming and J lost 0 bases, with 12 bases between them. This CDR3 is 14 amino acids long. The germline V gene has CDR1 DFQATT and CDR2 SNEGSKA (reference sequence). The CDR3 loop is CSARSSEFSYEQYF. Here the CDR3 DNA reads TGCAGTGCTAGGTCCAGTGAATTCTCCTACGAGCAGTACTTC.

The chain combines TRBV20-1 with TRBJ2-3, with TRBD2 identical over 8 bases. V lost 7 bases, J lost 5 bases, and 11 bases stayed unmatched. The germline V gene encodes CDR1 DFQATT and CDR2 SNEGSKA (reference sequence). This CDR3 comprises 14 residues. The CDR3 region is CSGVTTSVLDTQYF. DNA for the CDR3: TGCAGTGGCGTCACGACTAGCGTCTTAGATACGCAGTATTTT.

This chain links TRBV27 with TRBJ2-7; D is uncertain. CDR3 size: 10 residues. Trimming took off 8 bases at V and 7 bases at J, with 9 bases between the two ends. Per the germline V gene, CDR1 is MNHEY and CDR2 is SMNVEV (reference sequence). CDR3 bases: TGTGCCAGCGGAGTGGGGGAGCAGTACTTC. It codes for CASGVGEQYF.

This clonotype was found many times. This chain connects TRBV5-4 to TRBJ1-1, with 8 bases identical to TRBD1. The CDR3 consists of 15 residues. Germline assignment: CDR1 SGHNT and CDR2 YYREEE (reference sequence). Trimming at V came to 4 bases and at J to 3 bases, leaving 8 bases not matched to a gene. The DNA for the CDR3 is TGTGCCAGCAGCAGCGACAGGGGCTATTACACTGAAGCTTTCTTT. Amino acids: CASSSDRGYYTEAFF.

This clonotype came up many times. The CDR3 loop reads CASSQGFDVTTDTQYF. In DNA, the CDR3 is TGTGCCAGCAGCCAAGGATTCGACGTCACCACCGATACGCAGTATTTT. The chain combines TRBV14 with TRBJ2-3; no reliable D call. The CDR3 consists of 16 residues. The V and J ends lost 1 base and 6 bases respectively, with 17 bases between them. Per germline, CDR1 SGHDN and CDR2 FVKESK.

This clonotype was seen many times. The rearrangement joins TRBV12-3 or TRBV12-4 to TRBJ2-7; 8 bases line up with TRBD2. The CDR3 consists of 15 residues. After removal of 5 bases from V and 0 bases from J, the junction contained 6 bases not matched to a gene. The CDR3: CASSLLAASSYEQYF. The CDR3 DNA reads TGTGCCAGCAGTCTACTAGCGGCTAGCTCCTACGAGCAGTACTTC.

This clonotype showed up many times. The chain combines TRBV4-2 with TRBJ2-1, with TRBD2 matching 12 bases. Germline-derived CDR1 and CDR2 are LGHNA and YNFKEQ. The CDR3 runs 16 residues. Trimming removed 4 bases from V and 9 bases from J; junction bases left unmatched: 10. The CDR3 loop is CASSPRGLAGKGEQFF. CDR3 in DNA: TGTGCCAGCAGCCCCCGCGGACTAGCGGGAAAGGGTGAGCAGTTCTTC.

This clonotype was seen only a few times. The chain links TRBV7-2 to TRBJ1-1, with D unresolved. Trimming removed 0 bases from V and 1 base from J, with 6 bases in between. CDR3 size: 14 residues. Germline loops: CDR1 SGHTA, CDR2 FQGNSA. For the CDR3, the DNA is TGTGCCAGCAGCTTAGCGGAATCGAACACTGAAGCTTTCTTT. Protein: CASSLAESNTEAFF.

In this sample, this clonotype turned up many times. The chain recombines TRBV7-2 with TRBJ2-3; D uncertain. The germline CDR1 and CDR2 sequences are SGHTA and FQGNSA. Trimming stripped 2 bases from V and 3 bases from J, with 12 bases between. The length of the CDR3 is 15 residues. CDR3 sequence: CASSLSSPVTDTQYF. The CDR3 DNA sequence: TGTGCCAGCAGCTTATCAAGCCCCGTTACAGATACGCAGTATTTT.

This clonotype has only a few counts. The chain uses TRBV12-3 or TRBV12-4 and TRBJ1-5, with 7 bases that match TRBD1. V was clipped by 6 bases and J by 6 bases; unmatched bases: 8. The CDR3 consists of 14 residues. The CDR3 spells CASSFGTVGQPQHF. In nucleotides, the CDR3 is TGTGCCAGCAGCTTCGGGACAGTCGGTCAGCCCCAGCATTTT.